One sample yielded the 27 T cell receptor beta chains listed below, sequenced in a study of CD8+CD57+ T cells in acquired aplastic anemia. Genomic DNA, serving as template, underwent TCR beta VDJ and CDR3 profiling. TCRdb re-called the reads with MiXCR, one entry per CDR3 protein. Of 400,000 to 450,000 distinct CDR3 sequences detected, 65% to 80% appear once; the ten largest clones hold around 4%. Specimen: sorted CD4+, CD8+, or CD8+CD57+ T cells (not recorded which) from PBMCs. These receptors were obtained from a human donor in good health, serving as a control.

The rearrangement uses TRBV19 and TRBJ1-1; D is possibly TRBD1 (5 bases). The CDR3 consists of 13 residues. In germline, CDR1 is LNHDA, CDR2 SQIVND (reference sequence). V gave up 0 bases and J gave up 7 bases, with 9 bases separating them. CDR3 DNA sequence: TGTGCCAGTAGTATAGATCGGGGGTTTGAAGCTTTCTTT. This encodes CASSIDRGFEAFF. The complete variable domain, with remaining parts taken from reference TRBV19 and TRBJ1-1, reads DGGITQSPKYLFRKEGQNVTLSCEQNLNHDAMYWYRQDPGQGLRLIYYSQIVNDFQKGDIAEGYSVSREKKESFPLTVTSAQKNPTAFYLCASSIDRGFEAFFGQGTRLTVV.

Only a few counts were recorded for this clonotype. The genes are TRBV30 and TRBJ2-3, with 11 bases that match TRBD2. Trimming cost V 1 base and J 1 base; bases outside gene matches: 1. The CDR3 contains 15 residues. CDR1 GTSNPN and CDR2 SVGIG come from the germline V gene (reference sequence). CDR3: CAWSETSGGTDTQYF. The CDR3 DNA sequence: TGTGCCTGGAGTGAGACTAGCGGGGGCACAGATACGCAGTATTTT.

The gene calls are TRBV20-1 and TRBJ1-1; possibly TRBD1 for D (5 bases). CDR1 and CDR2 from the germline V gene are DFQATT and SNEGSKA (reference sequence). V was cut by 4 bases and J by 1 base, with 16 bases left in between. This CDR3 is built from 15 residues. CDR3 sequence reads: CSATPVNQGNTEAFF. The CDR3 DNA sequence: TGCAGTGCTACTCCAGTAAACCAGGGGAACACTGAAGCTTTCTTT.

The chain has TRBV12-3 or TRBV12-4 and TRBJ2-5, with TRBD1 identical over 9 bases. The V and J ends lost 3 bases and 5 bases, in that order; junction bases with no gene match: 4. There are 14 residues in the CDR3. CDR3 in amino acids: CASSFGTGRETQYF. The CDR3 DNA sequence: TGTGCCAGCAGTTTCGGGACAGGGAGGGAGACCCAGTACTTC.

At least ten counts were recorded for this clonotype. The J gene is TRBJ1-1, the V gene TRBV7-3; 7 nucleotides line up with TRBD1. V gave up 4 bases and J gave up 1 base; unmatched junction bases: 3. The germline CDR1 and CDR2 sequences are SGHTA and FQGTGA. This CDR3 has 14 residues. This CDR3 is CASSSDRENTEAFF. As DNA, the CDR3 is TGTGCCAGCAGCTCCGACAGGGAGAACACTGAAGCTTTCTTT.

The V gene is TRBV20-1, the J gene TRBJ1-6; tentative D call: TRBD1 (5 bases). The V gene's germline CDR1 is DFQATT and CDR2 SNEGSKA (reference sequence). Trimming removed 6 bases from V and 9 bases from J, with 21 bases in between. CDR3 length: 15 amino acids. DNA for the CDR3: TGCAGTGCCAGGGCAGGTTCCTCTGGGATTTCACCCCTCCACTTT. Its protein product is CSARAGSSGISPLHF.

In regard to this clonotype: The junction departs from the called germline gene at one end, perhaps through a read error. This chain connects TRBV5-1 to TRBJ1-5; D remains ambiguous. This CDR3 spans 14 amino acids. CDR1 and CDR2 (germline): SGHRS, YFSETQ. The CDR3 DNA follows: TGTGCCAGCAGCCCGGAGAGTGACCAGCAGCCCCAGCATTTT. Protein: CASSPESDQQPQHF. The full variable domain, rest sourced from reference TRBV5-1 and TRBJ1-5, is KAGVTQTPRYLIKTRGQQVTLSCSPISGHRSVSWYQQTPGQGLQFLFEYFSETQRNKGNFPGRFSGRQFSNSRSEMNVSTLELGDSALYLCASSPESDQQPQHFGDGTRLSIL.

Of note for this clonotype: This is likely a read error, given that the CDR3 carries no conserved phenylalanine or tryptophan at its end. The DNA is omitted, as the CDR3 cannot be located on it reliably, and the CDR3 follows TCRdb's listing. Here the CDR3 reads CASSIIHRYAVFC. V usage is TRBV7-6 and J usage is TRBJ2-3. Germline values: CDR1 SGHVS, CDR2 FNYEAQ. A total of 13 residues make up the CDR3, ends included.

A note on this clonotype: The junction differs from germline at one of its ends, possibly a read error. The chain carries TRBV7-9 and TRBJ2-3; 8 bases align to TRBD2. Germline-derived CDR1 and CDR2 are SEHNR and FQNEAQ (reference sequence). CDR3 size: 17 residues. The CDR3 spells CASSLPGGGWGTDTQYF. CDR3 DNA: TGTGCCAGCAGCCTTCCGGGCGGGGGGTGGGGCACAGATACACAGTATTTT.

In its sample, this clonotype was seen many times. The rearrangement links TRBV20-1 to TRBJ1-3; D gene ambiguous. V was pared by 6 bases and J by 2 bases, with 8 bases between. The CDR3 covers 12 residues. Germline V CDR1 and CDR2: DFQATT, SNEGSKA (reference sequence). CDR3: CSAEDPGNTIYF. As DNA, the CDR3 is TGCAGTGCCGAGGACCCTGGAAACACCATATATTTT.

This clonotype was seen a single time. The rearrangement uses TRBV6-2 or TRBV6-3 and TRBJ1-6, with D unresolved. CDR3 length: 15 amino acids. Trimming shortened V by 8 bases and J by 5 bases, and 16 bases separated the two germline ends. Per germline, CDR1 MNHEY and CDR2 SVGEGT. Written as DNA, the CDR3 is TGTGCCAGCCGGCAGACACTGACCGATAATTCACCCCTCCACTTT. This sequence encodes CASRQTLTDNSPLHF.

The J gene is TRBJ2-1, the V gene TRBV7-2; 11 positions agree with TRBD1. The CDR3 runs 15 residues. With V trimmed by 10 bases and J by 9 bases, 14 bases remained unmatched. Germline lookup yields CDR1 SGHTA and CDR2 FQGNSA. This chain's CDR3 is CATRHRGQGAGEQFF. CDR3 bases: TGTGCCACCCGACACCGCGGACAGGGGGCCGGTGAGCAGTTCTTC.

J is TRBJ1-5 and V is TRBV4-3; no clear D. Per the germline V gene, CDR1 is LGHNA and CDR2 is YSLEER. The CDR3 has 14 residues. Trimming removed 5 bases at V and 7 bases at J, with 15 bases between. The CDR3 loop is CASSTPGFQQPQHF. The CDR3 coding sequence is TGCGCCAGCAGCACCCCTGGGTTCCAACAGCCCCAGCATTTT.

This clonotype was observed many times. The rearrangement uses TRBV4-2 and TRBJ2-3; 8 bases align to TRBD2. The J segment lost 4 bases and the V segment lost 3 bases, leaving 6 bases of the junction unmatched. This CDR3 has 15 residues. Germline V gene sequence: CDR1 LGHNA, CDR2 YNFKEQ. The CDR3 DNA follows: TGTGCCAGCAGCCAGCCCGGGACTAGGGCAGATACGCAGTATTTT. Translating it yields CASSQPGTRADTQYF.

J is TRBJ2-1 and V is TRBV7-2; 9 nucleotides align to TRBD2. Germline lookup yields CDR1 SGHTA and CDR2 FQGNSA. Trimming removed 5 bases from V and 15 bases from J; junction bases left unmatched: 11. The CDR3 runs 13 residues. As DNA, the CDR3 is TGTGCCAGCAGCCCCTTACTTGCGGGAGGGCCGTTCTTC. It is translated as CASSPLLAGGPFF.

Comment on this clonotype: Since the CDR3 does not end with the conserved phenylalanine or tryptophan, this likely comes from a read error. The DNA is omitted, as the CDR3 cannot be located on it reliably, and the CDR3 follows TCRdb's listing. The chain employs TRBV7-8 and TRBJ1-1. The CDR3 contains 13 residues when both ends are counted. Germline V gene lookup returns CDR1 SGHVS and CDR2 FQNEAQ. The CDR3 sequence is CASSFRYDQYVGP.

This chain joins TRBV12-3 or TRBV12-4 and TRBJ1-2, with D uncertain. There are 16 residues in the CDR3. Trimming removed 8 bases from V and 0 bases from J, with 19 bases in between. CDR3: CASGRGLSATNYGYTF. For the CDR3, the DNA is TGTGCCAGCGGTAGAGGGTTGTCAGCAACTAACTATGGCTACACCTTC.

In its sample, this clonotype was seen many times. CDR3 sequence (DNA): TGCGCCAGCAGCCAAGAGACTAGCGGGGGACCGGGTGCCAATGAGCAGTTCTTC. It codes for CASSQETSGGPGANEQFF. The V gene is TRBV4-1, the J gene TRBJ2-1; 12 bases are a match to TRBD2. This CDR3 is built from 18 residues. Germline CDR1 MGHRA, CDR2 YSYEKL. V was clipped by 0 bases and J by 6 bases; unmatched bases: 9.

This rearrangement joins TRBV20-1 to TRBJ2-7, with D maybe TRBD1 (5 bases). This CDR3 comprises 14 residues. Germline assignment: CDR1 DFQATT and CDR2 SNEGSKA (reference sequence). V was clipped by 2 bases and J by 5 bases, with 16 bases between them. The DNA of the CDR3 is TGCAGTGCTAGATCAGGGCGATCTGTCGACGAGCAGTACTTC. Its translation: CSARSGRSVDEQYF.

Remarks on this clonotype: A much larger clone lies one base from this, so it may be a read error. The chain is built from TRBV9 and TRBJ1-1; 9 bases are shared with TRBD1. The trim removed 4 bases at V and 4 bases at J, leaving 5 bases unmatched. CDR1 SGDLS and CDR2 YYNGEE come from the germline V gene. CDR3 length: 14 residues. CDR3 coding DNA: TGTGCCAGCAGCCGACGACAGGGGGTCACTGAAGCTTTCTTT. Protein sequence: CASSRRQGVTEAFF.

This clonotype was observed many times. This rearrangement joins TRBV5-1 to TRBJ1-1; weak D call: TRBD1 (5 bases). CDR1 is SGHRS, CDR2 YFSETQ, per germline. V was shortened by 1 base and J by 4 bases, with 14 bases between the two germline ends. The CDR3 sequence is 15 residues long. CDR3 in amino acids: CASSLIDSQVTEAFF. The CDR3, as DNA: TGCGCCAGCAGCTTGATTGACAGCCAAGTCACTGAAGCTTTCTTT.

On this clonotype: Mismatch with germline at one junction end may stem from a read error. CDR3 sequence reads: CASSFQVGEQDFVF. The CDR3 DNA is TGTGCCAGCAGTTTTCAGGTGGGGGAGCAGGACTTCGTCTTT. This rearrangement joins TRBV7-8 to TRBJ1-1; a possible D gene is TRBD1 (5 bases). This CDR3 has 14 residues. Germline assignment: CDR1 SGHVS and CDR2 FQNEAQ.

This clonotype appeared a few times. The chain carries TRBV6-1 and TRBJ1-1; no clear D. Germline V lookup: CDR1 MNHNS, CDR2 SASEGT. Trimming shortened V by 5 bases and J by 7 bases, and 14 bases separated the two germline ends. This CDR3 spans 13 amino acids. The CDR3 reads CASSYSRDGEAFF. The CDR3 DNA sequence: TGTGCCAGCAGTTACTCGAGAGATGGTGAAGCTTTCTTT.

In the case of this clonotype: The CDR3 end shows no conserved phenylalanine or tryptophan, and so a read error is likely. It is unclear where the CDR3 begins or ends on the DNA, so no DNA is shown, and the CDR3 is as TCRdb lists it. This CDR3 reads CASSHTSV. This chain joins TRBV7-2 and TRBJ1-2. Germline CDR1 reads SGHTA; CDR2 reads FQGNSA. Termini included, the CDR3 measures 8 amino acids.

In this sample, this clonotype turned up a few times. The V gene is TRBV25-1, the J gene TRBJ1-2; D is perhaps TRBD1 (6 bases). Trimming pared 4 bases from V and 7 bases from J, leaving 7 bases between. Germline CDR1 reads MGHDK; CDR2 reads SYGVNS. The CDR3 spans 11 residues. CDR3 sequence reads: CASSGQAGYTF. The CDR3 bases are TGTGCCAGCAGTGGACAGGCTGGCTACACCTTC.

About this clonotype: At one of its ends the junction is not consistent with the germline gene, which may arise from a read error. This chain uses TRBV9 with TRBJ2-3; D perhaps matches TRBD1 (6 bases). This CDR3 is built from 14 residues. Looked up from germline, CDR1 is SGDLS and CDR2 is YYNGEE. CDR3 DNA sequence: TGTGCCAGCAGCTTTGGGCCCAGGGGCGATACGCCCCATTTT. This encodes CASSFGPRGDTPHF.

This clonotype was counted ten times or more. The chain uses TRBV3-1 and TRBJ2-2; possibly TRBD2 for D (5 bases). The CDR3 is made up of 13 amino acids. The V end was cut by 4 bases, the J end by 5 bases, with 8 bases between. Germline V gene sequence: CDR1 LGHDT, CDR2 YNNKEL (reference sequence). Written as DNA, the CDR3 is TGTGCCAGCAGCCCGAGGGAAACCGGGGAGCTGTTTTTT. This codes for CASSPRETGELFF.